This T cell receptor (beta chain) was documented in a study of blood T cell repertoires in COVID-19. In the original analysis: By means of reference gene primer amplification, nucleated cell counts were estimated. Assay used: immunoSEQ multiplex PCR; TCRdb lists only in-frame clones, some missing. That table supplies the V and J calls and clone size; D and trimming were determined from the DNA. The table has 150,000 to 250,000 clones, 80% to 85% seen once; the top ten hold 6% to 8%. CDR1 is SGHDN, CDR2 FVKESK, per germline. This CDR3 is built from 15 residues. The V end lost 2 bases, the J end lost 0 bases, and 8 bases lay between the germline ends.

The sequencing sample was made of PBMCs or T cells enriched from blood (not recorded which). The chain is built from TRBV14 and TRBJ2-1; tentative D call: TRBD2 (5 bases). This receptor was obtained from a man aged 35-49 years who had recovered from COVID-19. The CDR3 coding sequence is TGTGCCAGCAGCCAAACGGGGAGCTCCTACAATGAGCAGTTCTTC. As protein: CASSQTGSSYNEQFF.